The 19 T cell receptor beta chains reported below all come from one sample, sequenced in a study of radiation and T cells in renal cell carcinoma. Time point noted: baseline pretreatment blood. The treatment: 15 Gy SBRT to primary tumor, nephrectomy 4 weeks later. Clones were read by immunoSEQ multiplex PCR, and TCRdb kept only the in-frame ones, dropping some. The sample consists of some 150,000 clones, roughly 83% of them appearing once. The sequences come from blood, collected from a patient whose treatment included radiotherapy and nephrectomy. Every receptor here comes from a woman between 45 and 60 years old with renal cell carcinoma.

The J gene is TRBJ2-2, the V gene TRBV4-2; unclear D gene. V was cut by 3 bases and J by 7 bases, with 3 bases left in between. The germline V gene encodes CDR1 LGHNA and CDR2 YNFKEQ. CDR3 length equals 11 residues. CDR3 residues: CASSHRGELFF. CDR3 DNA sequence: TGTGCCAGCAGCCATCGCGGGGAGCTGTTTTTT.

This chain connects TRBV18 to TRBJ2-3; D is unresolved. The CDR3 has 14 amino acids. The germline CDR1 and CDR2 sequences are KGHSH and LQKENI. The V and J ends lost 0 bases and 3 bases respectively, with 7 bases between them. CDR3 coding DNA: TGTGCCAGCTCACCACCGATCGGTACAGATACGCAGTATTTT. Amino acid sequence: CASSPPIGTDTQYF.

The DNA of the CDR3 is TGCAGTGCAAGTACCGAGCAGTACTTC. Its translation: CSASTEQYF. This rearrangement joins TRBV20-1 to TRBJ2-7; D ambiguous. V lost 6 bases to trimming and J lost 6 bases, with 6 bases between them. CDR3 length equals 9 residues. Germline V CDR1 and CDR2: DFQATT, SNEGSKA (reference sequence).

The V call is TRBV19, the J call TRBJ1-1; 7 nucleotides match TRBD1. Germline lookup yields CDR1 LNHDA and CDR2 SQIVND (reference sequence). The V gene end was trimmed by 5 bases and the J gene end by 1 base; junction bases not matched to a gene: 10. This CDR3 comprises 16 residues. For the CDR3, the DNA is TGTGCCAGTAGTGCGCAATCCGGGACAGAGAACACTGAAGCTTTCTTT. It specifies CASSAQSGTENTEAFF.

This clone is a singleton in its sample. The V call is TRBV2, the J call TRBJ1-1, with unresolved D. Germline loops: CDR1 SNHLY, CDR2 FYNNEI. This CDR3 region has 13 residues. V lost 6 bases and J 1 base, leaving 9 bases between the germline ends. Here the CDR3 reads CASRDGWNTEAFF. The CDR3 DNA is TGTGCCAGCAGAGACGGGTGGAACACTGAAGCTTTCTTT.

V gene TRBV30 combines with J gene TRBJ1-2, with TRBD1 identical over 12 bases. V lost 3 bases and J lost 12; bases outside the gene matches: 17. CDR3 length: 16 amino acids. The germline V gene has CDR1 GTSNPN and CDR2 SVGIG (reference sequence). The CDR3 region has the DNA TGTGCCTGGAGACCACCAGGGACAGGGGGCGTCAGGACCCACACCTTC. Its protein is CAWRPPGTGGVRTHTF. The complete variable domain, with remaining parts taken from reference TRBV30 and TRBJ1-2, reads SQTIHQWPATLVQPVGSPLSLECTVEGTSNPNLYWYRQAAGRGLQLLFYSVGIGQISSEVPQNLSASRPQDRQFILSSKKLLLSDSGFYLCAWRPPGTGGVRTHTFGSGTRLTVV.

This rearrangement joins TRBV4-2 to TRBJ2-7, with TRBD2 matching over 9 bases. The ends lost 0 bases at V and 3 bases at J; junction bases unmatched: 6. Per germline, CDR1 LGHNA and CDR2 YNFKEQ. This CDR3 contains 16 residues. CDR3 DNA sequence: TGTGCCAGCAGCCAAGAAGGAGCGGGAGGCCTCTACGAGCAGTACTTC. Its translation: CASSQEGAGGLYEQYF.

The rearrangement joins TRBV10-2 to TRBJ2-1; 8 nucleotides match TRBD2. The trim removed 5 bases at V and 7 bases at J, leaving 10 bases unmatched. Germline CDR1 and CDR2: WSHSY and SAAADI. This CDR3 has 15 amino acids. This chain's CDR3 is CASSPSGSMRNEQFF. Here the CDR3 DNA reads TGCGCCAGCAGTCCAAGCGGGAGTATGAGGAATGAGCAGTTCTTC.

The chain links TRBV28 to TRBJ1-5; D is undetermined. The V end was cut by 3 bases, the J end by 3 bases, with 12 bases between. The V gene's germline CDR1 is MDHEN and CDR2 SYDVKM. The CDR3 covers 15 residues. This CDR3 is CASSLGATPNQPQHF. The CDR3 coding sequence is TGTGCCAGCAGTTTGGGTGCGACTCCCAATCAGCCCCAGCATTTT.

The chain recombines TRBV29-1 with TRBJ1-4; D not resolved. CDR3 length: 12 amino acids. The germline V gene has CDR1 SQVTM and CDR2 ANQGSEA. Trimming pared 7 bases from V and 8 bases from J, leaving 14 bases between. CDR3 protein: CSAAGSEEKLFF. In DNA, the CDR3 is TGCAGCGCCGCCGGGTCGGAGGAAAAACTGTTTTTT. The full variable domain, completed using reference TRBV29-1 and TRBJ1-4, is SAVISQKPSRDICQRGTSLTIQCQVDSQVTMMFWYRQQPGQSLTLIATANQGSEATYESGFVIDKFPISRPNLTFSTLTVSNMSPEDSSIYLCSAAGSEEKLFFGSGTQLSVL.

The gene calls are TRBV4-1 and TRBJ2-2; 7 bases line up with TRBD2. Germline V gene data show CDR1 as MGHRA and CDR2 as YSYEKL. This CDR3 region has 15 residues. The V and J ends lost 3 bases and 6 bases, in that order; junction bases with no gene match: 7. The CDR3 region has the DNA TGCGCCAGCAGCCAGAGGGAGCGGGATCCCGGGGAGCTGTTTTTT. The encoded protein is CASSQRERDPGELFF.

The CDR3 DNA sequence: TGTGCCAGCAGGGAGACGGTTGGGGGGAATCTGTTTTTT. Amino acid sequence: CASRETVGGNLFF. The chain recombines TRBV2 with TRBJ1-4; tentative D call: TRBD1 (5 bases). Between the trimmed V and J ends, which lost 6 bases and 14 bases, there was a span of 19 bases. Germline assignment: CDR1 SNHLY and CDR2 FYNNEI. The CDR3 loop spans 13 amino acids.

The CDR3 nucleotides read TGTGCCAGCAGCTCCGGGGGCGACACTGAAGCTTTCTTT. This translates into CASSSGGDTEAFF. This chain uses TRBV7-9 with TRBJ1-1; D is perhaps TRBD1 (6 bases). The CDR3 has 13 amino acids. Trimming took off 4 bases at V and 3 bases at J, with 9 bases between the two ends. Germline V CDR1 and CDR2: SEHNR, FQNEAQ (reference sequence).

The chain carries TRBV9 and TRBJ1-3; D is uncertain. Germline V CDR1 and CDR2: SGDLS, YYNGEE. The CDR3 is 14 amino acids. V lost 0 bases and J lost 4, with 8 bases in between. The CDR3 bases are TGTGCCAGCAGCGTAGCAGAGAACGGAAACACCATATATTTT. Amino acid sequence: CASSVAENGNTIYF.

The rearrangement links TRBV2 to TRBJ2-2, with 7 bases identical to TRBD1. This CDR3 has 17 amino acids. The V gene end was trimmed by 3 bases and the J gene end by 1 base; junction bases not matched to a gene: 8. Germline CDR1 SNHLY, CDR2 FYNNEI. Here the CDR3 DNA reads TGTGCCAGCAGTGACGTTACCCGGACAGGGAACACCGGGGAGCTGTTTTTT. This encodes CASSDVTRTGNTGELFF.

There are a few counts of this clone. V is TRBV19 and J is TRBJ1-1; the D is unclear. V dropped 6 bases and J dropped 0 bases, with 8 bases sitting between them. Germline CDR1 LNHDA, CDR2 SQIVND (reference sequence). This CDR3 spans 13 amino acids. The CDR3, as DNA: TGTGCCAGTAGCCTGACGGTGAACACTGAAGCTTTCTTT. Translation: CASSLTVNTEAFF.

The chain employs TRBV9 and TRBJ2-5; TRBD1 matches 7 bases. Looked up from germline, CDR1 is SGDLS and CDR2 is YYNGEE. The CDR3 covers 16 residues. With V trimmed by 0 bases and J by 5 bases, 10 bases remained unmatched. CDR3 amino acids: CASSVETGVSGETQYF. The CDR3 DNA sequence: TGTGCCAGCAGCGTAGAAACAGGGGTCAGTGGGGAGACCCAGTACTTC.

This chain uses TRBV6-5 with TRBJ2-7; no firm D call. In germline, CDR1 is MNHEY, CDR2 SVGAGI. The CDR3 loop spans 11 amino acids. The germline V and J ends were trimmed by 5 bases and 6 bases, with 8 bases remaining between them. CDR3 sequence reads: CASSEWGEQYF. Written as DNA, the CDR3 is TGTGCCAGCAGTGAATGGGGCGAGCAGTACTTC.

The gene calls are TRBV6-6 and TRBJ2-7, with D perhaps given as TRBD1 or TRBD2 (6 bases each). V lost 8 bases and J lost 0, with 20 bases in between. CDR1 is MNHNY, CDR2 SVGAGI, per germline (reference sequence). This CDR3 comprises 16 residues. The DNA of the CDR3 is TGTGCCAGCCGATCCCCGAGGAGGGGGGACTCCTACGAGCAGTACTTC. Amino acids: CASRSPRRGDSYEQYF.